Presented here are 22 T cell receptor beta chains from one specimen sequenced in a study of T cells in Graves' hyperthyroidism and ophthalmopathy. TCR beta CDR3 regions were amplified from RNA. RT-PCR in the first round (using the HTBI primer set) targeted the TCR CDR3. TCRdb passed the multiplex PCR reads through MiXCR, listing each CDR3 protein once. Of 400,000 to 500,000 distinct CDR3 sequences listed, roughly 15% are singletons. What was sequenced was blood. The receptors shown here come from a young woman with Graves' hyperthyroidism.

This chain joins TRBV30 and TRBJ1-2, with D possibly TRBD1 on 6 matching bases. This CDR3 contains 13 residues. Trimming left V 4 bases short and J 4 bases short, with 13 bases between. CDR1 is GTSNPN, CDR2 SVGIG, per germline (reference sequence). As DNA, the CDR3 is TGTGCCTGGACCCACTGGACAGTCTATGGCTACACCTTC. It translates to CAWTHWTVYGYTF. The full variable domain, rest sourced from reference TRBV30 and TRBJ1-2, is SQTIHQWPATLVQPVGSPLSLECTVEGTSNPNLYWYRQAAGRGLQLLFYSVGIGQISSEVPQNLSASRPQDRQFILSSKKLLLSDSGFYLCAWTHWTVYGYTFGSGTRLTVV.

This clonotype was observed a handful of times. This sequence joins TRBV18 and TRBJ2-2; 8 positions agree with TRBD1. The germline V gene has CDR1 KGHSH and CDR2 LQKENI. There are 17 residues in the CDR3. With 4 bases clipped from V and 2 bases from J, the junction kept 9 bases outside the gene matches. DNA of the CDR3: TGTGCCAGCTCACTGGGAATAGGACAGGGCAACACCGGGGAGCTGTTTTTT. It yields the protein CASSLGIGQGNTGELFF.

This clonotype was seen many times. The chain has TRBV10-3 and TRBJ2-1; TRBD2 matches 9 bases. V shed 10 bases, J shed 6 bases, and the junction held 10 bases outside the gene matches. Germline CDR1 ENHRY, CDR2 SYGVKD. The CDR3 has 14 amino acids. The CDR3 DNA reads as TGTGCCACCACATCCGGGACTAGCTCCAATGAGCAGTTCTTC. It translates to CATTSGTSSNEQFF.

A few counts support this clonotype. V is TRBV14 and J is TRBJ2-1, with 9 bases aligning to TRBD2. The trim removed 4 bases at V and 9 bases at J, leaving 10 bases unmatched. Germline CDR1 reads SGHDN; CDR2 reads FVKESK. The CDR3 covers 15 residues. CDR3 sequence: CASSLLAGAPGEQFF. DNA of the CDR3: TGTGCCAGCAGCCTATTAGCGGGAGCTCCGGGTGAGCAGTTCTTC.

In its sample, this clonotype was seen many times. V and J are TRBV28 and TRBJ2-5, with 16 bases aligning to TRBD2. Germline V gene lookup returns CDR1 MDHEN and CDR2 SYDVKM. V lost 5 bases and J lost 1; bases outside the gene matches: 7. There are 18 residues in the CDR3. CDR3 loop: CASSPGTSGRAFQETQYF. Written as DNA, the CDR3 is TGTGCCAGCAGTCCGGGGACTAGCGGGAGGGCGTTCCAAGAGACCCAGTACTTC.

This clonotype was seen at least ten times. The rearrangement joins TRBV27 to TRBJ1-1; D is unresolved. Germline assignment: CDR1 MNHEY and CDR2 SMNVEV (reference sequence). The CDR3 loop spans 14 amino acids. Trimming pared 3 bases from V and 3 bases from J, leaving 11 bases between. The CDR3 here is CASSFRSGDTEAFF. CDR3 nucleotide sequence: TGTGCCAGCAGTTTTCGGAGTGGGGACACTGAAGCTTTCTTT.

This clonotype was seen many times. The V gene is TRBV12-3 or TRBV12-4, the J gene TRBJ2-1; tentatively, D is TRBD1 (6 bases). Trimming removed 1 base from V and 7 bases from J, with 11 bases in between. The CDR3 extends over 14 amino acids. Here the CDR3 reads CASSLEFQGNEQFF. DNA for the CDR3: TGTGCCAGCAGTTTAGAGTTCCAGGGGAATGAGCAGTTCTTC.

This clonotype has a handful of counts. The chain recombines TRBV4-3 with TRBJ2-7; 12 bases line up with TRBD2. Germline V lookup: CDR1 LGHNA, CDR2 YSLEER. This CDR3 region has 19 residues. V was pared by 3 bases and J by 0 bases, with 12 bases of the junction left unmatched. The CDR3 loop reads CASSQTIGLAGKSSYEQYF. In nucleotides, the CDR3 is TGCGCCAGCAGCCAGACCATCGGACTAGCGGGAAAGAGCTCCTACGAGCAGTACTTC.

This clonotype was counted only a few times. This rearrangement joins TRBV9 to TRBJ2-2; TRBD2 matches 7 bases. The CDR3 consists of 20 residues. V trimming: 0 bases; J trimming: 4 bases; junction bases outside the gene matches: 18. Germline lookup yields CDR1 SGDLS and CDR2 YYNGEE. The CDR3 coding sequence is TGTGCCAGCAGCGTAGCCCCAGGGAGGGGTGGAGGTCTCGGCACCGGGGAGCTGTTTTTT. This sequence encodes CASSVAPGRGGGLGTGELFF.

The chain has TRBV11-1 and TRBJ2-7, with TRBD2 identical over 10 bases. CDR3 length equals 18 residues. Germline assignment: CDR1 SGHAT and CDR2 FQDESV (reference sequence). V trimming: 3 bases; J trimming: 0 bases; junction bases outside the gene matches: 11. CDR3 protein: CASSFWVLRLAGSYEQYF. CDR3 DNA: TGTGCCAGCAGCTTTTGGGTTTTGCGACTAGCGGGCTCCTACGAGCAGTACTTC.

This clonotype was picked up a small number of times. The rearrangement links TRBV28 to TRBJ2-7; D is perhaps TRBD1 (6 bases). Germline CDR1 is MDHEN and CDR2 is SYDVKM. The V end lost 5 bases, the J end lost 3 bases, and 14 bases lay between the germline ends. The CDR3 covers 14 residues. CDR3 residues: CASSKPTGRYEQYF. CDR3 DNA sequence: TGTGCCAGCAGTAAACCGACAGGCCGCTACGAGCAGTACTTC.

In this sample, this clonotype turned up many times. The chain has TRBV11-2 and TRBJ1-1, with a weak D call TRBD1 (6 bases). The CDR3 loop spans 17 amino acids. V was trimmed by 1 base and J by 0 bases, leaving 15 bases between them. Per germline, CDR1 SGHAT and CDR2 FQNNGV. The CDR3 DNA reads TGTGCCAGCAGCTTAGTTTGGGGGGGGCGCATGAACACTGAAGCTTTCTTT. Translated, it gives CASSLVWGGRMNTEAFF.

Many counts were recorded for this clonotype. The genes are TRBV27 and TRBJ2-1; unclear D gene. Germline CDR1 and CDR2: MNHEY and SMNVEV (reference sequence). CDR3 length equals 14 residues. V shed 3 bases and J shed 2 bases, with 8 bases lying between them. The chain's CDR3 is CASSFPAPYNEQFF. As DNA, the CDR3 is TGTGCCAGCAGTTTCCCCGCCCCCTACAATGAGCAGTTCTTC.

This clonotype was detected a few times. One base away lies a much larger clone, so this may be a sequencing read error. The gene calls are TRBV2 and TRBJ2-5; D gene unclear. Germline V lookup: CDR1 SNHLY, CDR2 FYNNEI. This CDR3 is 11 amino acids long. V was pared by 7 bases and J by 5 bases, with 8 bases between. The CDR3 sequence is CASTGRETQYF. In nucleotides, the CDR3 is TGTGCCAGCACCGGGCGGGAGACCCAGTACTTC. Drawing the rest from reference TRBV2 and TRBJ2-5, the complete variable domain is EPEVTQTPSHQVTQMGQEVILRCVPISNHLYFYWYRQILGQKVEFLVSFYNNEISEKSEIFDDQFSVERPDGSNFTLKIRSTKLEDSAMYFCASTGRETQYFGPGTRLLVL.

This clonotype was seen repeatedly, ten times or more. The V and J genes are TRBV28 and TRBJ2-5; TRBD2 matches 16 bases. With V trimmed by 7 bases and J by 5 bases, 10 bases remained unmatched. CDR3 length: 17 residues. CDR1 and CDR2 from the germline V gene are MDHEN and SYDVKM. The CDR3 DNA reads TGTGCCAGCACCCTGCTGGGACTAGCGGGAGGGAGTGAGACCCAGTACTTC. The encoded protein is CASTLLGLAGGSETQYF.

In its sample, this clonotype was seen a few times. The rearrangement uses TRBV7-3 and TRBJ2-6; 11 positions match TRBD1. The CDR3 covers 18 residues. Germline V gives CDR1 SGHTA, CDR2 FQGTGA. With V trimmed by 4 bases and J by 0 bases, 5 bases remained unmatched. CDR3 in amino acids: CASSWTGGLSSGANVLTF. In nucleotides, the CDR3 is TGTGCCAGCAGCTGGACAGGGGGCCTAAGCTCTGGGGCCAACGTCCTGACTTTC.

The rearrangement links TRBV29-1 to TRBJ1-4; no definite D call. The germline V gene has CDR1 SQVTM and CDR2 ANQGSEA. V was cut by 5 bases and J by 5 bases, with 12 bases left in between. The CDR3 contains 13 residues. The CDR3 spells CSVRYQINEKLFF. CDR3 sequence (DNA): TGCAGCGTTCGATACCAGATAAATGAAAAACTGTTTTTT.

CDR3 coding DNA: TGTGCCACTCAGTTAAACCAGGGTACGGGAAACACCATATATTTT. It is translated as CATQLNQGTGNTIYF. The V call is TRBV15, the J call TRBJ1-3; TRBD1 is a possible D gene (5 bases). CDR3 length: 15 residues. With 9 bases removed from V and 4 bases from J, the gap between germline ends came to 19 bases. Germline CDR1 reads LNHNV; CDR2 reads YYDKDF (reference sequence).

Many counts were recorded for this clonotype. This chain connects TRBV19 to TRBJ1-5, with 10 bases matching TRBD1. This CDR3 comprises 14 residues. Trimming at V came to 9 bases and at J to 2 bases, leaving 4 bases not matched to a gene. Germline-derived CDR1 and CDR2 are LNHDA and SQIVND (reference sequence). CDR3 sequence reads: CASSGTGGNQPQHF. The CDR3, as DNA: TGTGCCAGCAGTGGGACAGGGGGCAATCAGCCCCAGCATTTT.

This clonotype appeared many times. The CDR3 DNA reads as TGTGCCAGCAGCTTAGCACCGGGACAGGGTGGCGGCTACACCTTC. Its protein is CASSLAPGQGGGYTF. This chain links TRBV7-2 with TRBJ1-2; 9 nucleotides align to TRBD1. The CDR3 extends over 15 amino acids. V shed 0 bases and J 8 bases; nucleotides not matched to a gene: 7. In germline, CDR1 is SGHTA, CDR2 FQGNSA.

This clonotype showed up many times. The junction does not match germline at one end; this may be a read error. This sequence joins TRBV11-2 and TRBJ2-7; D is perhaps TRBD2 (5 bases). The length of the CDR3 is 14 residues. Looked up from germline, CDR1 is SGHAT and CDR2 is FQNNGV. CDR3 nucleotide sequence: TGCGCCACCCACCGCGGGCGAACCCTAGGGGAGCAGTACTTC. It specifies CATHRGRTLGEQYF.

This clonotype occurred many times. J is TRBJ1-1 and V is TRBV9, with no clear D. The germline V gene encodes CDR1 SGDLS and CDR2 YYNGEE. CDR3 length: 13 amino acids. V lost 0 bases and J lost 3, with 6 bases in between. In DNA form, the CDR3 reads TGTGCCAGCAGCGTAGAAAGGGACACTGAAGCTTTCTTT. It is translated as CASSVERDTEAFF.